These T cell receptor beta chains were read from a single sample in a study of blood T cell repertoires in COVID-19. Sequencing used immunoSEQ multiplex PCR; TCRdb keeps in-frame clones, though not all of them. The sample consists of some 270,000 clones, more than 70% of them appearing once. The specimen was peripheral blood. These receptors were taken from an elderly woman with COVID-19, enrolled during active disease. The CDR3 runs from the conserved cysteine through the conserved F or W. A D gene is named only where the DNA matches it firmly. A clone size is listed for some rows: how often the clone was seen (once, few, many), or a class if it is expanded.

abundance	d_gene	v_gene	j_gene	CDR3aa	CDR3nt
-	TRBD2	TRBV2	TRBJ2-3	CASIRAGGLDTDTQYF	TGTGCCAGCATTAGGGCGGGGGGCCTGGACACAGATACGCAGTATTTT
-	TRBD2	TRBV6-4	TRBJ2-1	CASSVTASGGVAPPYNEQFF	TGTGCCAGCAGTGTTACGGCTAGCGGGGGGGTAGCCCCCCCTTACAATGAGCAGTTCTTC
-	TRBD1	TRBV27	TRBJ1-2	CASSPFGTGGDGYTF	TGTGCCAGCAGTCCTTTTGGGACAGGGGGCGATGGCTACACCTTC
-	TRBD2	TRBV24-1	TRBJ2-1	CATSDLNGPGGSYNEQFF	TGTGCCACCAGTGATTTGAATGGTCCGGGAGGCTCCTACAATGAGCAGTTCTTC
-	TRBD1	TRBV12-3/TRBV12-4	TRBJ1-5	CASLGTGVQPQHF	TGTGCCAGCTTAGGAACAGGGGTTCAGCCCCAGCATTTT
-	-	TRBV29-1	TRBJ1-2	CSVEAVLPNYGYTF	TGCAGCGTTGAAGCGGTCTTACCTAACTATGGCTACACCTTC
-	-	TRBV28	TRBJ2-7	CASSDGGISYEQYF	TGTGCCAGCAGTGACGGGGGTATCTCCTACGAGCAGTACTTC
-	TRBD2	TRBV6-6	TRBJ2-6	CASSRGGKGSSGANVLTF	TGTGCCAGCAGTCGGGGGGGGAAGGGCTCCTCTGGGGCCAACGTCCTGACTTTC
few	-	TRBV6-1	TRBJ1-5	CASSETHSNQPQHF	TGTGCCAGCAGTGAGACACATAGCAATCAGCCCCAGCATTTT
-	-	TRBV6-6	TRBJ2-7	CAGRYYEQYF	TGTGCCGGCAGATACTACGAGCAGTACTTC
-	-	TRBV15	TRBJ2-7	CATSRDRVVREQYF	TGTGCCACCAGCAGAGACAGGGTGGTTAGGGAGCAGTACTTC
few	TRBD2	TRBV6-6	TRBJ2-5	CASSYSRGLGGETQYF	TGTGCCAGCAGTTACAGCCGGGGCCTCGGGGGGGAGACCCAGTACTTC
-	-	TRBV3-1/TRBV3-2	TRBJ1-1	CASSQDTVWTNTEAFF	TGTGCCAGCAGCCAAGATACGGTATGGACTAACACTGAAGCTTTCTTT
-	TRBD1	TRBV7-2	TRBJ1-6	CASSSQGGTGSSPLHF	TGTGCCAGCAGCTCCCAGGGGGGGACAGGGTCATCACCCCTCCACTTT
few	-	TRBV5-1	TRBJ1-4	CASSFEGGRRTNEKLFF	TGCGCCAGCAGCTTTGAGGGAGGGAGGCGCACTAATGAAAAACTGTTTTTT
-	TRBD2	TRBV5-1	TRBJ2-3	CASSWGTSGGLTDTQYF	TGCGCCAGCAGCTGGGGGACTAGCGGGGGACTCACAGATACGCAGTATTTT
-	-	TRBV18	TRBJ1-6	CASSQVGLGISDSPLHF	TGTGCCAGCTCACAAGTCGGTTTGGGCATTAGTGATTCACCCCTCCACTTT
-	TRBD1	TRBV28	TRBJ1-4	CASGGQGRSANEKLFF	TGTGCCAGCGGTGGACAGGGTCGGTCGGCTAATGAAAAACTGTTTTTT
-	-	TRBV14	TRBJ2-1	CASSHTRPGLMSNEQFF	TGTGCCAGCAGCCACACTAGGCCGGGACTGATGTCCAATGAGCAGTTCTTC
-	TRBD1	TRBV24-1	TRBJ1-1	CATSGSTGGTEAFF	TGTGCCACCAGTGGGTCTACAGGGGGCACTGAAGCTTTCTTT
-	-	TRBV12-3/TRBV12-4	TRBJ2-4	CASSFNRENIQYF	TGTGCCAGCAGCTTTAACAGGGAAAACATTCAGTACTTC
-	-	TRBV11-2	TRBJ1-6	CASSLEGGVSPLHF	TGTGCCAGCAGCTTAGAGGGAGGGGTTTCACCCCTCCACTTT
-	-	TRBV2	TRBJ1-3	CASSGGLGRGNTIYF	TGTGCCAGCAGTGGGGGTTTGGGGCGTGGAAACACCATATATTTT
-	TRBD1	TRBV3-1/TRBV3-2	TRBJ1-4	CASSFPGQGDEKLFF	TGTGCCAGCAGCTTTCCGGGACAGGGGGACGAAAAACTGTTTTTT
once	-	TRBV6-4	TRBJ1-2	CASSETGGYGYTF	TGTGCCAGCAGTGAAACCGGGGGTTATGGCTACACCTTC
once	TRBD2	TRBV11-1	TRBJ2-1	CASSIGAGGPNEQFF	TGTGCCAGCAGCATCGGAGCGGGGGGGCCCAATGAGCAGTTCTTC
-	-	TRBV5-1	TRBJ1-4	CASSLALSATNEKLFF	TGCGCCAGCAGCTTGGCCCTTAGTGCAACTAATGAAAAACTGTTTTTT
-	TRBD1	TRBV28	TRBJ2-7	CASSSGQGYEQYF	TGTGCCAGCAGTTCGGGACAGGGCTACGAGCAGTACTTC
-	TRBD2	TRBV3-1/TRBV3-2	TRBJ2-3	CASSQGGGDTQYF	TGTGCCAGCAGCCAAGGGGGGGGAGATACGCAGTATTTT
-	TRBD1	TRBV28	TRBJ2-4	CASSLTGAKNIQYF	TGTGCCAGCAGTTTGACAGGGGCCAAAAACATTCAGTACTTC
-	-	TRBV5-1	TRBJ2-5	CASSLYGRETQYF	TGCGCCAGCAGCTTGTATGGCCGAGAGACCCAGTACTTC
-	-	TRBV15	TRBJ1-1	CATSRVGNTEAFF	TGTGCCACCAGCAGAGTCGGGAACACTGAAGCTTTCTTT
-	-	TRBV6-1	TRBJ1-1	CASSEFPGDTEAFF	TGTGCCAGCAGTGAATTCCCGGGAGACACTGAAGCTTTCTTT
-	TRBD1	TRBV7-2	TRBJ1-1	CASSSGGAGDTEAFF	TGTGCCAGCAGCTCAGGGGGCGCAGGGGACACTGAAGCTTTCTTT
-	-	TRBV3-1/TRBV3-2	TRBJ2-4	CASQDVSNIQYF	TGTGCCAGCCAGGATGTGTCAAACATTCAGTACTTC
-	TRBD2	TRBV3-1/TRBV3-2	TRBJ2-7	CASSQESLAGEHEQYF	TGTGCCAGCAGCCAAGAATCACTAGCGGGGGAACACGAGCAGTACTTC
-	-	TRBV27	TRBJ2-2	CASSSRAGTGELFF	TGTGCCAGCAGTTCAAGGGCGGGGACCGGGGAGCTGTTTTTT
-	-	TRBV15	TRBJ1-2	CATSRDTGNYGYTF	TGTGCCACCAGCAGAGATACGGGTAACTATGGCTACACCTTC
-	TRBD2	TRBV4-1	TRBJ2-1	CASNPTSGEGYNEQFF	TGCGCCAGCAACCCGACTAGCGGGGAAGGGTACAATGAGCAGTTCTTC
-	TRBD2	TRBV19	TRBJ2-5	CASSIGASGGAGTQYF	TGTGCCAGTAGTATAGGAGCCAGCGGGGGGGCCGGGACCCAGTACTTC
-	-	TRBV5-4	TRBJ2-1	CASSLEQGVTYEQFF	TGTGCCAGCAGCTTGGAACAGGGTGTCACGTATGAGCAGTTCTTC
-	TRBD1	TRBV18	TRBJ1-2	CASSATGTGGGYTF	TGTGCCAGCTCAGCGACCGGGACAGGGGGAGGCTACACCTTC
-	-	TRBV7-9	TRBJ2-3	CASSFRGTSTDTQYF	TGTGCCAGCAGCTTTCGCGGAACTAGCACAGATACGCAGTATTTT
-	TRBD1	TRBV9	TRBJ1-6	CASSVGTGLNSPLHF	TGTGCCAGCAGCGTGGGGACAGGACTTAATTCACCCCTCCACTTT
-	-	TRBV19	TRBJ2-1	CASSTQGNEQFF	TGTGCCAGTAGTACCCAGGGAAATGAGCAGTTCTTC
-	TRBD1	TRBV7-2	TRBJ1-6	CASRPGQRYSPLHF	TGTGCCAGCAGGCCGGGACAGAGATATTCACCCCTCCACTTT